Given below is one T cell receptor beta chain in context. Its antigen is unknown. No base qualities exist here, and no much larger clone lies one base off it. The sample originates from a study of blood T cell repertoires in COVID-19 (dated by TCRdb to 2019 to 2021). In the study overall: Samples covering the acute and convalescent phases of COVID-19 were provided by collaborators in the United States, Italy and Spain. Deeply sampled blood TCRbeta repertoires from subjects exposed to, actively infected with, or recovered from COVID-19 were included in the dataset. The prospective study material was composed of cDNA or gDNA derived from T cells, B-cell-depleted T cells, or PBMCs. The repertoires were released in a freely available public database meant as a resource for research on the immune response to SARS-CoV-2. Nearly every sample came with metadata listing a de-identified subject ID, COVID-19 status, age in years and sex. Where available, HLA class I and class II types were obtained from metadata supplied by the sample provider rather than from assay-based typing. Samples were obtained from the ongoing ImmuneRACE study (first 160 participants) and from 1,200 or so subjects provided by 6 global collaborators. The research as a whole found: The quantity of clinical and demographic metadata differed by source and by participant and was supplied without curation.

TCRbeta CDR3 regions were amplified from genomic DNA using the immunoSEQ Assay, a bias-controlled multiplex PCR. Regarding the original processing steps: Nucleated cell counts per sample were estimated from amplification of reference gene primers within the assay. To quantify the absolute abundance of each unique TCRbeta CDR3 rearrangement, sequence reads were collapsed and filtered. For each sample, productive Simpson clonality was calculated by taking the square root of Simpson's diversity index across productive rearrangements. TCRdb obtained this table from immuneACCESS and retained in-frame rearrangements with V and J assigned. These tables miss some clones; where compared with another copy, unresolved V genes account for less than half of the shortfall, and the remainder is unexplained. The V and J calls and the clone size are those of that table, but D and trimming were determined from the DNA. The sample includes some 100,000 clones, with roughly four fifths observed a single time. Around 7.3% of the sample belongs to the ten largest clones.

The collaborating institutions used their own protocols to collect whole blood in K2EDTA tubes. For TCRbeta analysis, collaborator samples were shipped as frozen whole blood, as isolated PBMCs, or as DNA extracted from either sample type. Trimming removed 4 bases from V and 4 bases from J; the gene matches leave 1 base unexplained. Based on the germline V gene, the CDR1 and CDR2 sequences are KGHSH and LQKENI. The CDR3 has 13 amino acids, counting the end cysteine and phenylalanine. CDR3 DNA is the only sequence kept; it has 39 bases, read in frame from the first base. Sequencing was carried out using peripheral blood. The sequence derives from a man in his fifties or sixties with active or convalescent COVID-19. The receptor chain draws on TRBV18 and TRBJ1-5, with 7 middle bases fitting TRBD1. The sequenced DNA: TGTGCCAGCTCACAGACAGGGAATCAGCCCCAGCATTTT. This encodes CASSQTGNQPQHF. The full variable domain, completed from the reference TRBV18 and TRBJ1-5 proteins outside the CDR3, reads NAGVMQNPRHLVRRRGQEARLRCSPMKGHSHVYWYRQLPEEGLKFMVYLQKENIIDESGMPKERFSAEFPKEGPSILRIQQVVRGDSAAYFCASSQTGNQPQHFGDGTRLSIL.